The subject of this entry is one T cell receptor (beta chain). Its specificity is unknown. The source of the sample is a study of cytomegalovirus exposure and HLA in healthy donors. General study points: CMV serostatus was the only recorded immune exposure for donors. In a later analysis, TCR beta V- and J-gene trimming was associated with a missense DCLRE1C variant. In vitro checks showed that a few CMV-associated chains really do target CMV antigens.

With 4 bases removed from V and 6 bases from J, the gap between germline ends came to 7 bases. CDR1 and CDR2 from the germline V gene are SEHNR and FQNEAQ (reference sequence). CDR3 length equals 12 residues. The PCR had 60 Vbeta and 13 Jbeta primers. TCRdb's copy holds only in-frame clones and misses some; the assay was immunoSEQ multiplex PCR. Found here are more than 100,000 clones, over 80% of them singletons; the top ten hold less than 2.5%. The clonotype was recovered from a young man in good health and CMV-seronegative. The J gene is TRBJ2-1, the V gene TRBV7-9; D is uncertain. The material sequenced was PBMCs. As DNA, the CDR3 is TGTGCCAGCAGCTCCCCATCCAATGAGCAGTTCTTC. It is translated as CASSSPSNEQFF.